The text below deals with one TCR beta chain. The PCR had 60 Vbeta and 13 Jbeta primers. Assay: immunoSEQ multiplex PCR; the TCRdb copy retains only in-frame clones and omits some. Recorded here are 150,000 or so clones; the top ten clones represent about 1.7%. Germline V gene lookup returns CDR1 SGHRS and CDR2 YFSETQ. The J segment lost 3 bases and the V segment lost 4 bases, leaving 5 bases of the junction unmatched. The CDR3 consists of 14 residues. This sample stems from a study of cytomegalovirus exposure and HLA in healthy donors. The chain couples TRBV5-1 to TRBJ2-3; TRBD1 matches at 7 bases. The source of this sequence is a woman between 45 and 60 years old in good health and CMV-seronegative. Sequenced sample: PBMCs. CDR3 sequence reads: CASSVGTATDTQYF. CDR3 in DNA: TGCGCCAGCAGCGTAGGGACAGCGACAGATACGCAGTATTTT.